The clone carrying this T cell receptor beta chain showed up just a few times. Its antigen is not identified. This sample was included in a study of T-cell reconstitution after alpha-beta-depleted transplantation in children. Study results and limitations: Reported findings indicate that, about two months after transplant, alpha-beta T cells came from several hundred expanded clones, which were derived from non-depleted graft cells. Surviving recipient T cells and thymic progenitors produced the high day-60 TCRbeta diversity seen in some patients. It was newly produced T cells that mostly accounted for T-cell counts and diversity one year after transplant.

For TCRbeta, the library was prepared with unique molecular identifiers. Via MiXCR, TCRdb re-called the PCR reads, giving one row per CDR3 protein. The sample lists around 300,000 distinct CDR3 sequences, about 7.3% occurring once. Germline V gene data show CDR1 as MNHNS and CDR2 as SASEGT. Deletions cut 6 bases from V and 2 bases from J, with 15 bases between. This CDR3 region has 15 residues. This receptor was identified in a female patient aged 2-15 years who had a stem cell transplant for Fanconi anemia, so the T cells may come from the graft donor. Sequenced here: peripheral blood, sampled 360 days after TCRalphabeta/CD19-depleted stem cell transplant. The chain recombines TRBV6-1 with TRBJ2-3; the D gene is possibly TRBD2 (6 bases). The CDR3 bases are TGTGCCAGCAGCGTCCTAAGGGGACTCACAGATACGCAGTATTTT. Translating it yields CASSVLRGLTDTQYF.